Listed here is a single T cell receptor beta chain. Its antigen remains unidentified. Unique molecular identifiers were incorporated during preparation of the TCRbeta library. TCRdb re-called the PCR reads through MiXCR, storing one row per CDR3 protein. This repertoire shows a few hundred thousand distinct CDR3 sequences, over 25% found once; its top ten account for under 45%. The data derive from a study of T-cell reconstitution after alpha-beta-depleted transplantation in children. Broader study findings: Several hundred expanded graft clones reportedly were the source of alpha-beta T cells about two months after transplant. Surviving recipient T cells and thymic progenitors underlay high day-60 TCRbeta diversity in some patients. Newly produced T cells mostly provided counts and TCRbeta diversity after one year, as hyperexpanded clones declined.

Germline lookup yields CDR1 SGDLS and CDR2 YYNGEE. The CDR3 contains 17 residues. With V trimmed by 3 bases and J by 4 bases, 11 bases remained unmatched. V usage is TRBV9 and J usage is TRBJ2-2, with 8 bases fitting TRBD2. The clonotype comes from a boy younger than two with Wiskott-Aldrich syndrome, due to receive a stem cell transplant. Here the sequenced sample was PBMCs, taken before TCRalphabeta/CD19-depleted stem cell transplant. CDR3 DNA sequence: TGTGCCAGCAGCGCGACAGCGGGAGAGGGGATCACCGGGGAGCTGTTTTTT. This codes for CASSATAGEGITGELFF.